The sequence of this T cell receptor (beta chain) was determined in a study of blood T cell repertoires in COVID-19. On the study more broadly: Sources were T cells, B-cell-depleted T cells, or PBMCs; the material itself was cDNA or gDNA.

TCRdb's table, derived via immunoSEQ multiplex PCR, lists solely in-frame clones and lacks some. The sample records some 31,000 clones, about 91% being singletons. This CDR3 has 15 amino acids. Trimming removed 0 bases from V and 3 bases from J; junction bases left unmatched: 1. Germline V CDR1 and CDR2: SGHNT, YYREEE (reference sequence). The source is a human donor with active COVID-19. The donor label of this sample is uncertain. Sequences were obtained from peripheral blood. The V gene is TRBV5-4, the J gene TRBJ1-4, with 8 bases lining up with TRBD1. This CDR3 is CASSLEGQANEKLFF. The DNA of the CDR3 is TGTGCCAGCAGCTTGGAGGGACAGGCTAATGAAAAACTGTTTTTT.